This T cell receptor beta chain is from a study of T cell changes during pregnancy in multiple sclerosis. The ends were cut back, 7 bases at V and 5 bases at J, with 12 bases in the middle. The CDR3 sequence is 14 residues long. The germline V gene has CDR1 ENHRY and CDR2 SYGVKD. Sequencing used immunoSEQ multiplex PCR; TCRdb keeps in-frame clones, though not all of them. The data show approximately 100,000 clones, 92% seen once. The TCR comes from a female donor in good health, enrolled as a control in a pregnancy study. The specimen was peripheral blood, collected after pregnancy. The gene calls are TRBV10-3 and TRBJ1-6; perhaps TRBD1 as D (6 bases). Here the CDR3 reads CAINQGRDNSPLHF. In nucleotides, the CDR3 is TGTGCCATCAACCAGGGGAGGGATAATTCACCCCTCCACTTT.